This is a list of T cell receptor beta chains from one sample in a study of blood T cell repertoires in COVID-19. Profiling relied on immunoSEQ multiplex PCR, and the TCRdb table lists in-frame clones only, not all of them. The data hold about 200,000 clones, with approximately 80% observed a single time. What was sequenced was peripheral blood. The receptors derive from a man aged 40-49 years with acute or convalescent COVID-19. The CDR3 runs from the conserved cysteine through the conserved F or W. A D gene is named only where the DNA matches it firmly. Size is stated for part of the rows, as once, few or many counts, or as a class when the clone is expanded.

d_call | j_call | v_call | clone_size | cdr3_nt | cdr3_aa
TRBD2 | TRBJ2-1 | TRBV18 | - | TGTGCCAGCTCACCAAAGACTAGCGGGACCCTACGCAATGAGCAGTTCTTC | CASSPKTSGTLRNEQFF
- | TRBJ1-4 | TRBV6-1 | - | TGTGCCAGCAGTGATGGCCTCGAGGGAGAAAAACTGTTTTTT | CASSDGLEGEKLFF
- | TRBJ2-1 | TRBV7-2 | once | TGTGCCAGCAGTCCCGACAGGCACAATGAGCAGTTCTTC | CASSPDRHNEQFF
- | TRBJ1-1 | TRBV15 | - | TGTGCCACCAGCCCTCGGACTTCCCTGCCTGAAGCTTTCTTT | CATSPRTSLPEAFF
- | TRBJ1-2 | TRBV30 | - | TGTGCCTGGAGTCAGGGCGGACAGACTAACTATGGCTACACCTTC | CAWSQGGQTNYGYTF
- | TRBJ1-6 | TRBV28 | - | TGTGCCAGCAGTTTAGCCCCGACGGGGGAGAATTCACCCCTCCACTTT | CASSLAPTGENSPLHF
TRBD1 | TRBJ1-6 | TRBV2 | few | TGTGCCAGCAGTTCTCGACAGGGGTTAAATTCACCCCTCCACTTT | CASSSRQGLNSPLHF
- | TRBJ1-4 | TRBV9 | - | TGTGCCAGCAGCGTAGAGTCACAGACTAATGAAAAACTGTTTTTT | CASSVESQTNEKLFF
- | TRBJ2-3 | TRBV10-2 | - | TGCGCCAGCAGTGAACAGGGGAGGACAGATACGCAGTATTTT | CASSEQGRTDTQYF
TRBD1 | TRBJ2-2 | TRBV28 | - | TGTGCCAGCAGTTTAGGAACAGGGGGCGAGAACACCGGGGAGCTGTTTTTT | CASSLGTGGENTGELFF
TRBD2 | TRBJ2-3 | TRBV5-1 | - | TGCGCCAGCAGCCCGACTAGCGGGAGGGGCACAGATACGCAGTATTTT | CASSPTSGRGTDTQYF
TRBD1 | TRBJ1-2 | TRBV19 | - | TGTGCCAGTAGTTGGACAGGCCTTTCTAACTATGGCTACACCTTC | CASSWTGLSNYGYTF
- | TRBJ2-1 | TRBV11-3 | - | TGTGCCAGCAGCTTAGGGGGGCCGGACCATGAGCAGTTCTTC | CASSLGGPDHEQFF
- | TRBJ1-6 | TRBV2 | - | TGTGCCAGCAGTGCGACAGACTCCTATAATTCACCCCTCCACTTT | CASSATDSYNSPLHF
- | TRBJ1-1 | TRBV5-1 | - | TGCGCCAGCAGCTTTCGCAGGGATCGGGACACTGAAGCTTTCTTT | CASSFRRDRDTEAFF
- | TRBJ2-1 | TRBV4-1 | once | TGCGCCAGCAGCCAAGCTTCTAGCCCCGCTCCTCTCAACAATGAGCAGTTCTTC | CASSQASSPAPLNNEQFF
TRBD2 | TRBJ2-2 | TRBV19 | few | TGTGCCAGTAACATCAGGCTAGCGGCGAACACCGGGGAGCTGTTTTTT | CASNIRLAANTGELFF
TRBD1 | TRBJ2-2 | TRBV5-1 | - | TGCGCCAGCAGCTCAGGACAGGGTAGTATCGGGGAGCTGTTTTTT | CASSSGQGSIGELFF
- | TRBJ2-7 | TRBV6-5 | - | TGTGCCAGCAACGCCGCCCCAGGGCCACAATACGAGCAGTACTTC | CASNAAPGPQYEQYF
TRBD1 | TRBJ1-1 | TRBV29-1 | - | TGCAGCGCAACTGACAGGGCTACTGAAGCTTTCTTT | CSATDRATEAFF
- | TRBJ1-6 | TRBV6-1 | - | TGTGCCAGCAGTGAATTGTCACCCTACAGCTCCTATAATTCACCCCTCCACTTT | CASSELSPYSSYNSPLHF
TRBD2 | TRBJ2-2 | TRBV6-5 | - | TGTGCCAGCAGTTTGGCTAGCGGGTGGGGCGGGGAGCTGTTTTTT | CASSLASGWGGELFF
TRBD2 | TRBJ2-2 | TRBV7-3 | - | TGTGCCAGCAGCCCCTCGGGACTAGCAGACACCGGGGAGCTGTTTTTT | CASSPSGLADTGELFF
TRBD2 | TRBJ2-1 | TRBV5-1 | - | TGCGCCAGCAGCGCTGAACTAGCGGCTCAAGGGAATGAGCAGTTCTTC | CASSAELAAQGNEQFF
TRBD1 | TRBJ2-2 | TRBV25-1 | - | TGTGCCATACAGGGGTTGAACACCGGGGAGCTGTTTTTT | CAIQGLNTGELFF
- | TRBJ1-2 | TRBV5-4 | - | TGTGCCAGCAGTTTACGGAGGGATGGCTACACCTTC | CASSLRRDGYTF
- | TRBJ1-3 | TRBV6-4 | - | TGTGCCAGCAGTCCCGAGGCCGGAAACACCATATATTTT | CASSPEAGNTIYF
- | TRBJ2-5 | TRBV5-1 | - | TGCGCCAGCAGCAATGGGCTCAGGAGGGGGCCTAGGGAGACCCAGTACTTC | CASSNGLRRGPRETQYF
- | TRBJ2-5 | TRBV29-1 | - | TGCAGCGTTGAAGAGAGAACGGACTTTGAGACCCAGTACTTC | CSVEERTDFETQYF
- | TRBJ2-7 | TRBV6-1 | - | TGTGCCAGCAGTGAATGGAGCCGGCTTCAAAACTACGAGCAGTACTTC | CASSEWSRLQNYEQYF
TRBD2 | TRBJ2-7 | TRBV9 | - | TGTGCCAGCAGCGGAGGACTAGCGGAGACCTACGAGCAGTACTTC | CASSGGLAETYEQYF
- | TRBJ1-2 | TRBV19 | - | TGTGCCAGTAGTATACAGGACACCTATGGCTACACCTTC | CASSIQDTYGYTF
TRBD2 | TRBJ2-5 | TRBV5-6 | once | TGTGCCAGCAGCTTAATAGCGGGAGCGAGTGAGACCCAGTACTTC | CASSLIAGASETQYF
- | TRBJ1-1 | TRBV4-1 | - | TGCGCCAGCAGCCAAGAAGGTTACGTAGCTAACACTGAAGCTTTCTTT | CASSQEGYVANTEAFF
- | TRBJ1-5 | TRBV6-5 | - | TGTGCCGCCAAGGAGGGAAATCAGCCCCAGCATTTT | CAAKEGNQPQHF
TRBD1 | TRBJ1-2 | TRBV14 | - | TGTGCCAGCAGCCACTACGGACAGGGGGCGTACGGCTACACCTTC | CASSHYGQGAYGYTF
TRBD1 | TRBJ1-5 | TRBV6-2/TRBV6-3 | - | TGTGCCAGCAGTGACGACCCGACAGGGGTGAGTAATCAGCCCCAGCATTTT | CASSDDPTGVSNQPQHF